One sample yielded the 12 T cell receptor beta chains listed below, sequenced in a study of beta chain features in type 1 diabetes. Study-wide points: Among all four CD4+ subsets, Type 1 diabetes patients had TCRB CDR3s that were moderately but significantly shorter.

No cognate antigen is known for these TCRs. Expressed TCRB transcripts were sequenced because the entire RNA isolate underwent reverse transcription. Here immunoSEQ multiplex PCR was the method, and the copy in TCRdb shows in-frame clones only, minus some. Counted here are hundreds of thousands of clones, over 12% occurring once; the ten biggest clones make up less than 0.02%. The source material was naive CD4+ T cells from blood. Receptors originate from a man aged 18 to 29 with type 1 diabetes.

This chain uses TRBV11-2 with TRBJ2-3; D gene ambiguous. The CDR3 contains 15 residues. Germline lookup yields CDR1 SGHAT and CDR2 FQNNGV. The V end was cut by 0 bases, the J end by 5 bases, with 12 bases between. The CDR3 protein is CASSLDRPRGDTQYF. As DNA, the CDR3 is TGTGCCAGCAGCTTAGATAGGCCCAGAGGAGATACGCAGTATTTT. Complete variable domain (other parts from reference TRBV11-2 and TRBJ2-3): EAGVAQSPRYKIIEKRQSVAFWCNPISGHATLYWYQQILGQGPKLLIQFQNNGVVDDSQLPKDRFSAERLKGVDSTLKIQPAKLEDSAVYLCASSLDRPRGDTQYFGPGTRLTVL.

This clone was detected only a few times. The rearrangement joins TRBV7-2 to TRBJ2-5, with D uncertain. The germline CDR1 and CDR2 sequences are SGHTA and FQGNSA. CDR3 length equals 15 residues. V lost 1 base and J 2 bases, leaving 11 bases between the germline ends. CDR3 protein: CASSLEIVPQETQYF. Here the CDR3 DNA reads TGTGCCAGCAGCTTAGAAATAGTTCCACAAGAGACCCAGTACTTC.

The V gene is TRBV18, the J gene TRBJ1-1; a weak D match, TRBD1 (6 bases). The CDR3 consists of 16 residues. Germline V lookup: CDR1 KGHSH, CDR2 LQKENI. V was trimmed by 5 bases and J by 5 bases, leaving 21 bases between them. The CDR3 here is CASSTRPGALSTEAFF. The CDR3 nucleotides are TGTGCCAGCTCAACCCGCCCAGGGGCACTAAGTACTGAAGCTTTCTTT.

This clone has a handful of counts. This chain joins TRBV9 and TRBJ2-2; TRBD2 matches 12 bases. CDR1 and CDR2 (germline): SGDLS, YYNGEE. The V gene end was trimmed by 3 bases and the J gene end by 7 bases; junction bases not matched to a gene: 7. This CDR3 region has 16 residues. The CDR3 loop is CASSGPGLAGYGELFF. As DNA, the CDR3 is TGTGCCAGCAGCGGTCCGGGACTAGCGGGTTACGGGGAGCTGTTTTTT.

This clone was counted between two and nine times. In DNA, the CDR3 is TGTGCCAGCAGCTTAACGGGACAGAACACCGGGGAGCTGTTTTTT. This gives the protein CASSLTGQNTGELFF. The chain couples TRBV5-4 to TRBJ2-2; perhaps TRBD1 as D (6 bases). Trimming cost V 2 bases and J 1 base, with 9 bases left between them. Germline CDR1 SGHNT, CDR2 YYREEE (reference sequence). The CDR3 runs to 15 residues.

V gene TRBV5-1 combines with J gene TRBJ1-1, with D unclear. Per the germline V gene, CDR1 is SGHRS and CDR2 is YFSETQ. CDR3 size: 15 residues. Trimming shortened V by 4 bases and J by 4 bases, and 17 bases separated the two germline ends. The CDR3 nucleotides read TGCGCCAGCAGCCCTAGTGGAGTCCTTGGCACTGAAGCTTTCTTT. It is translated as CASSPSGVLGTEAFF. Full variable domain (rest looked up from reference TRBV5-1 and TRBJ1-1): KAGVTQTPRYLIKTRGQQVTLSCSPISGHRSVSWYQQTPGQGLQFLFEYFSETQRNKGNFPGRFSGRQFSNSRSEMNVSTLELGDSALYLCASSPSGVLGTEAFFGQGTRLTVV.

The rearrangement links TRBV5-1 to TRBJ1-5, with 10 bases aligning to TRBD1. CDR1 and CDR2 (germline): SGHRS, YFSETQ. The CDR3 length is 16 residues. V gave up 4 bases and J gave up 5 bases; unmatched junction bases: 9. In DNA form, the CDR3 reads TGCGCCAGCAGCCCCCTGCCGGGGACAGGGGATCAGCCCCAGCATTTT. It translates to CASSPLPGTGDQPQHF. The whole variable domain, filled in from reference TRBV5-1 and TRBJ1-5, reads KAGVTQTPRYLIKTRGQQVTLSCSPISGHRSVSWYQQTPGQGLQFLFEYFSETQRNKGNFPGRFSGRQFSNSRSEMNVSTLELGDSALYLCASSPLPGTGDQPQHFGDGTRLSIL.

This clone showed up just a few times. V usage is TRBV6-5 and J usage is TRBJ2-5; 11 bases align to TRBD2. Germline CDR1 reads MNHEY; CDR2 reads SVGAGI. CDR3 length: 16 amino acids. The J segment lost 5 bases and the V segment lost 1 base, leaving 6 bases of the junction unmatched. The CDR3 DNA reads TGTGCCAGCAGTTACTTTAGCGGGAGGGCGCGGGAGACCCAGTACTTC. Its translation is CASSYFSGRARETQYF.

J is TRBJ2-7 and V is TRBV4-1; tentative D call: TRBD2 (6 bases). Germline lookup yields CDR1 MGHRA and CDR2 YSYEKL. V was cut by 4 bases and J by 3 bases, with 16 bases left in between. This CDR3 has 15 amino acids. The CDR3 region is CASSLGLGGRYEQYF. In DNA, the CDR3 is TGCGCCAGCAGCCTTGGGTTGGGGGGTCGCTACGAGCAGTACTTC.

A few counts support this clone. The genes are TRBV18 and TRBJ1-5; 7 bases are a match to TRBD1. J lost 4 bases, V lost 2 bases, and 5 bases had no gene match. Looked up from germline, CDR1 is KGHSH and CDR2 is LQKENI. CDR3 length equals 15 residues. This CDR3 reads CASSPIATGNQPQHF. Here the CDR3 DNA reads TGTGCCAGCTCACCAATCGCGACAGGGAATCAGCCCCAGCATTTT.

This clone was found a few times. The J gene is TRBJ2-7, the V gene TRBV7-2, with D perhaps matching TRBD2 (6 bases). The CDR3 has 12 residues. V dropped 5 bases and J dropped 6 bases, with 11 bases sitting between them. The germline CDR1 and CDR2 sequences are SGHTA and FQGNSA. Written as DNA, the CDR3 is TGTGCCAGCAGCCCCCTGCGGGGCGAGCAGTACTTC. Its translation is CASSPLRGEQYF.

This clone was picked up a small number of times. The chain links TRBV30 to TRBJ1-4; D gene uncertain. CDR1 and CDR2 (germline): GTSNPN, SVGIG (reference sequence). This CDR3 comprises 14 residues. Trimming shortened V by 6 bases and J by 7 bases, and 18 bases separated the two germline ends. The CDR3, as DNA: TGTGCCTGCTCTACGGGAAACGGCTTTGAAAAACTGTTTTTT. It codes for CACSTGNGFEKLFF.